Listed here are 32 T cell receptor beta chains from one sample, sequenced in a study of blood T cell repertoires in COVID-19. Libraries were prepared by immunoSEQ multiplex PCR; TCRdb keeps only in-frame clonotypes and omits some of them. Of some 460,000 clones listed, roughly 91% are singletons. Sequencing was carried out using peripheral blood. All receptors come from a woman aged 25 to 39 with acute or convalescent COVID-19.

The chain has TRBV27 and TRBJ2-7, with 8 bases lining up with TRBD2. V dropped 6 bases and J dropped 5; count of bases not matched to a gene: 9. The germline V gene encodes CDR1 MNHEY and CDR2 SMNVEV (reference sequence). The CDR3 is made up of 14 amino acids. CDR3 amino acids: CASSYTGGAHEQYF. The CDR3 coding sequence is TGTGCCAGCAGCTACACCGGGGGGGCCCACGAGCAGTACTTC.

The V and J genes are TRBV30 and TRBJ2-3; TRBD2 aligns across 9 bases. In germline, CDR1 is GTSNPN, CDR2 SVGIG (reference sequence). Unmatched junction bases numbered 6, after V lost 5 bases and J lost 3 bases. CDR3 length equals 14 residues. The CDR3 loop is CAWSPGLATDTQYF. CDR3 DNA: TGTGCCTGGTCTCCGGGACTAGCAACAGATACGCAGTATTTT. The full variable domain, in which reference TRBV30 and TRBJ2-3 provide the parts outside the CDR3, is SQTIHQWPATLVQPVGSPLSLECTVEGTSNPNLYWYRQAAGRGLQLLFYSVGIGQISSEVPQNLSASRPQDRQFILSSKKLLLSDSGFYLCAWSPGLATDTQYFGPGTRLTVL.

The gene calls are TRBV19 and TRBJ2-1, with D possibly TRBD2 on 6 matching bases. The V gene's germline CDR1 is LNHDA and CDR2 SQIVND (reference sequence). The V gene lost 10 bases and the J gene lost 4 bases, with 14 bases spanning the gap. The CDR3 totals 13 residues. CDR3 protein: CATSLAGYNEQFF. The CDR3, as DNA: TGTGCCACTTCTCTGGCGGGGTACAATGAGCAGTTCTTC.

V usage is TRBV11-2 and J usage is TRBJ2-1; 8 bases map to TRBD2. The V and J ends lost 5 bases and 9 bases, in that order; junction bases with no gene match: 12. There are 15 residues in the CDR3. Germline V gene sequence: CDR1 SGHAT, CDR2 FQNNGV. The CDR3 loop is CASSPGSSGGGEQFF. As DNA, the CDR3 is TGTGCCAGCAGCCCCGGGTCGAGCGGGGGAGGTGAGCAGTTCTTC.

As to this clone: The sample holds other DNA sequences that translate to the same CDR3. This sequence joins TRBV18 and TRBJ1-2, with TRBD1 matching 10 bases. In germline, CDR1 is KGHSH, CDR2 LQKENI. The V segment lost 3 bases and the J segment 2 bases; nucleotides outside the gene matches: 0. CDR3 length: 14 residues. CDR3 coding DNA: TGTGCCAGCTCACCGGGACAGGGGAACTATGGCTACACCTTC. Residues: CASSPGQGNYGYTF.

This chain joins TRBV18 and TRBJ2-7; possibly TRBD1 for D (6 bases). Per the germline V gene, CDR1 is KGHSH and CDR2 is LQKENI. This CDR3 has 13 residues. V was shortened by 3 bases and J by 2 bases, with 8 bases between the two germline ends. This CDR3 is CASSPDRTYEQYF. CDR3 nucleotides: TGTGCCAGCTCACCCGACAGGACCTACGAGCAGTACTTC.

The CDR3 protein is CATSTGLDTEAFF. As DNA, the CDR3 is TGTGCCACCTCGACAGGGTTAGACACTGAAGCTTTCTTT. This sequence joins TRBV15 and TRBJ1-1; TRBD1 matches at 7 bases. The CDR3 loop spans 13 amino acids. Germline assignment: CDR1 LNHNV and CDR2 YYDKDF (reference sequence). V trimming: 8 bases; J trimming: 3 bases; junction bases outside the gene matches: 6.

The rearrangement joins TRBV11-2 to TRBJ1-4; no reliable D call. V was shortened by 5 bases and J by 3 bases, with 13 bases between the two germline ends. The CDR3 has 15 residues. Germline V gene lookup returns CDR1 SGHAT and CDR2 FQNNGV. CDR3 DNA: TGTGCCAGCAGCACAAGGAAGGAGGCTAATGAAAAACTGTTTTTT. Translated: CASSTRKEANEKLFF.

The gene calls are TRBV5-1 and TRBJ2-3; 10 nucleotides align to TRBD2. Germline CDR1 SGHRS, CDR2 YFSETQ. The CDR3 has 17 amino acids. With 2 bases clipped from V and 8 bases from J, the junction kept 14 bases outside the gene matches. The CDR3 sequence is CASSLVQAGGTQITQYF. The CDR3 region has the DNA TGCGCCAGCAGCTTAGTTCAAGCGGGGGGGACCCAAATTACGCAGTATTTT.

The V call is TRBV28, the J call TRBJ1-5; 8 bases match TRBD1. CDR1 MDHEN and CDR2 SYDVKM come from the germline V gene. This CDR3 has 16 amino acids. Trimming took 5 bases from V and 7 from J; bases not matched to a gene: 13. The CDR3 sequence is CASSLEDRATLQPQHF. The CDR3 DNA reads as TGTGCCAGCAGTCTGGAGGACAGGGCCACGCTCCAGCCCCAGCATTTT.

The CDR3 sequence is CASSSRTGPQETQYF. In nucleotides, the CDR3 is TGCGCCAGCAGCTCCCGGACAGGGCCCCAAGAGACCCAGTACTTC. The chain uses TRBV5-1 and TRBJ2-5; 8 positions agree with TRBD1. CDR3 length: 15 residues. V shed 3 bases and J 1 base; nucleotides not matched to a gene: 5. Germline V gene lookup returns CDR1 SGHRS and CDR2 YFSETQ.

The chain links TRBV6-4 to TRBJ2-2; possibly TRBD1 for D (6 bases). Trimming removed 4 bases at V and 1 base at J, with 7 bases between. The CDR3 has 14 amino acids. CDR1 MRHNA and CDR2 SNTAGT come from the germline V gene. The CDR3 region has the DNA TGTGCCAGCAGTGGGACAGAGAACACCGGGGAGCTGTTTTTT. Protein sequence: CASSGTENTGELFF.

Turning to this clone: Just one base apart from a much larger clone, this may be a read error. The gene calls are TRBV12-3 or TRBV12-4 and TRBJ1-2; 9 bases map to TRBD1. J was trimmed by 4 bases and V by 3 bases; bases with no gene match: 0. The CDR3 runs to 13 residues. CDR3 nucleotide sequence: TGTGCCAGCAGTTTGACAGGGGGCTATGGCTACACCTTC. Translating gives CASSLTGGYGYTF.

This CDR3 is CASSIRTGTLNEKLFF. The CDR3 DNA is TGTGCCAGCAGTATACGTACAGGGACACTAAATGAAAAACTGTTTTTT. This chain connects TRBV2 to TRBJ1-4, with D maybe TRBD1 (6 bases). The CDR3 contains 16 residues. With 5 bases removed from V and 5 bases from J, the gap between germline ends came to 18 bases. The V gene's germline CDR1 is SNHLY and CDR2 FYNNEI.

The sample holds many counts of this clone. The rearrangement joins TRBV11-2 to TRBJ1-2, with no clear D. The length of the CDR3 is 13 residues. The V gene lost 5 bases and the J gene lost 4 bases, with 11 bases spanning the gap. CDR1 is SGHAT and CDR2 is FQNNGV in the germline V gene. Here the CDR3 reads CASSPIRSYGYTF. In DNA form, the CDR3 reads TGTGCCAGCAGCCCGATACGGTCCTATGGCTACACCTTC.

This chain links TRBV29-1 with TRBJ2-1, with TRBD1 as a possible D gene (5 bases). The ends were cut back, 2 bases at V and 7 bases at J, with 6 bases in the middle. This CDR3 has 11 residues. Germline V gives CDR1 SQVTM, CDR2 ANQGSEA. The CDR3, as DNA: TGCAGCGTTGAAAAGGGGAATGAGCAGTTCTTC. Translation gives CSVEKGNEQFF.

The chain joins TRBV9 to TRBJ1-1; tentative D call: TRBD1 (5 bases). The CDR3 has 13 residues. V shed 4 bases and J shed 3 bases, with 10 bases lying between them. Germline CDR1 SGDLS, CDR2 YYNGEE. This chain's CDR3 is CASSPQAYTEAFF. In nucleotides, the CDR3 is TGTGCCAGCAGCCCACAGGCGTACACTGAAGCTTTCTTT.

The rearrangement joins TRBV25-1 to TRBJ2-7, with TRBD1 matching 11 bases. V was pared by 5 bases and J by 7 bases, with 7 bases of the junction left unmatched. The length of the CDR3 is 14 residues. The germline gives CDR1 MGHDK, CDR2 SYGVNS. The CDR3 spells CASSYSGTGGEQYF. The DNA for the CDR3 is TGTGCCAGCAGTTACTCCGGGACAGGGGGTGAGCAGTACTTC.

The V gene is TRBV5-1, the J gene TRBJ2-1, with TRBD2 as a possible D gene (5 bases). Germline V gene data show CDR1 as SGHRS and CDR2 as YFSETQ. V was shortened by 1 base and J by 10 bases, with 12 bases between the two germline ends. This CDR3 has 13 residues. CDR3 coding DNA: TGCGCCAGCAGCTTGACCGGGGTGGGGGAGCAGTTCTTC. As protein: CASSLTGVGEQFF.

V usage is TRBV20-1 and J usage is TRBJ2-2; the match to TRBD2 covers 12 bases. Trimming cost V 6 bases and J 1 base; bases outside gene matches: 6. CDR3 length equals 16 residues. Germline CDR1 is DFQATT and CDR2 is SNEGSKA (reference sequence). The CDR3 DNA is TGCAGTGCCAGTCCTAGCGGGGGGGAGAACACCGGGGAGCTGTTTTTT. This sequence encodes CSASPSGGENTGELFF.

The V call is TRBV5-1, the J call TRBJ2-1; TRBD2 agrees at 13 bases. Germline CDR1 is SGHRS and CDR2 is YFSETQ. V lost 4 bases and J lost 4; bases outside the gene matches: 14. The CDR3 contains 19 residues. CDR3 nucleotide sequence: TGCGCCAGCAGCCCCCGACTAGCGGGGGGCCGTCCCCAATACAATGAGCAGTTCTTC. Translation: CASSPRLAGGRPQYNEQFF.

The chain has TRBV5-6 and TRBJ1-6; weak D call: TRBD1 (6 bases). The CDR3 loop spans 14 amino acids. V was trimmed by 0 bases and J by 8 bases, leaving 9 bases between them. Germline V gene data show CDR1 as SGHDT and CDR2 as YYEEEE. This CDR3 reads CASSLVKGDSPLHF. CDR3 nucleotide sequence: TGTGCCAGCAGCTTGGTGAAGGGGGATTCACCCCTCCACTTT.

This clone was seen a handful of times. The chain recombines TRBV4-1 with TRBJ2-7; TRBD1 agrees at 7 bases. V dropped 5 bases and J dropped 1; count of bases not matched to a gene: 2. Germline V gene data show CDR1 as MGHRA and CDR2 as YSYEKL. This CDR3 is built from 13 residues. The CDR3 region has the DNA TGCGCCAGCAGCAGGGGACAGTCCTACGAGCAGTACTTC. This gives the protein CASSRGQSYEQYF.

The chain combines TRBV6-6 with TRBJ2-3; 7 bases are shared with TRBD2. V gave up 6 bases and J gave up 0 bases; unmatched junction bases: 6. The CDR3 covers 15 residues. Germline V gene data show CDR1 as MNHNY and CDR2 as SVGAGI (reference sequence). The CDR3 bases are TGTGCCAGCAGCCGGAGCGGGGTGAGCACAGATACGCAGTATTTT. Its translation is CASSRSGVSTDTQYF.

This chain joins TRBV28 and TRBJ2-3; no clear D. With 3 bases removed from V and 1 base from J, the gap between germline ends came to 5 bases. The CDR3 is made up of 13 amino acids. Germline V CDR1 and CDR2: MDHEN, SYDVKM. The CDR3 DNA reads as TGTGCCAGCAGTTTCCTCGGCACAGATACGCAGTATTTT. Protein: CASSFLGTDTQYF.

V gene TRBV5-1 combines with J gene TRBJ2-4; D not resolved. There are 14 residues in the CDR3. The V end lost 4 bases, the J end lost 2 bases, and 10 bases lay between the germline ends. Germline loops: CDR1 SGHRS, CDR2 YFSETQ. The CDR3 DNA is TGCGCCAGCAGCGCGTACTACTCCAAAAACATTCAGTACTTC. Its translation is CASSAYYSKNIQYF.

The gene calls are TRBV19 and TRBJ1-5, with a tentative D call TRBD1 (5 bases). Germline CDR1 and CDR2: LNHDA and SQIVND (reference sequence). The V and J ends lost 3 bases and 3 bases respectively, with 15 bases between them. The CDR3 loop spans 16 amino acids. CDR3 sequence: CASSILGVKINQPQHF. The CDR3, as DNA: TGTGCCAGTAGTATTTTAGGGGTGAAGATCAATCAGCCCCAGCATTTT. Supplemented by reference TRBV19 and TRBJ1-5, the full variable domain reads DGGITQSPKYLFRKEGQNVTLSCEQNLNHDAMYWYRQDPGQGLRLIYYSQIVNDFQKGDIAEGYSVSREKKESFPLTVTSAQKNPTAFYLCASSILGVKINQPQHFGDGTRLSIL.

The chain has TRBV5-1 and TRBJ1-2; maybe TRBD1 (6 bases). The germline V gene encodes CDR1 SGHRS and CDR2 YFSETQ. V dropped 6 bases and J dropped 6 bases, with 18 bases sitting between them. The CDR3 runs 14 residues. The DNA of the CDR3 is TGCGCCAGCACCTCCTTAACAGGGAAGGATGGCTACACCTTC. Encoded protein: CASTSLTGKDGYTF.

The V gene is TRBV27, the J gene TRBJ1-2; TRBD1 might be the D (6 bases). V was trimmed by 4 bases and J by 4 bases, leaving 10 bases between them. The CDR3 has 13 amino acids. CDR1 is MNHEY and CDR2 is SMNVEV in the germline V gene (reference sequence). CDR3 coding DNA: TGTGCCAGCAGTTCAACAGGGTTCTATGGCTACACCTTC. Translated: CASSSTGFYGYTF.

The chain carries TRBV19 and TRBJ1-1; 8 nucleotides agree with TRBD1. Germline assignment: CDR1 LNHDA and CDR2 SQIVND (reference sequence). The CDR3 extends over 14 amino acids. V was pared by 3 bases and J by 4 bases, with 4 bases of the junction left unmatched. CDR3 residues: CASSIQGAGTEAFF. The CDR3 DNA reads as TGTGCCAGTAGTATCCAGGGGGCTGGCACTGAAGCTTTCTTT.

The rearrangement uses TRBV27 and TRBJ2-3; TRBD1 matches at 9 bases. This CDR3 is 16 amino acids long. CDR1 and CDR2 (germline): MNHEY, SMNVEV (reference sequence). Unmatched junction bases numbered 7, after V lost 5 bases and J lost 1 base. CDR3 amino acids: CASSEDRGGGTDTQYF. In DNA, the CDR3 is TGTGCCAGCAGTGAGGACAGGGGAGGGGGCACAGATACGCAGTATTTT.

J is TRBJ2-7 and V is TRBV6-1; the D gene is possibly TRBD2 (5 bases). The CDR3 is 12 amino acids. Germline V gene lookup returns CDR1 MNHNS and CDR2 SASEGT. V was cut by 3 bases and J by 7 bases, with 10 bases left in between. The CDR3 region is CASSEGAGEQYF. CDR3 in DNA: TGTGCCAGCAGTGAGGGAGCCGGGGAGCAGTACTTC.